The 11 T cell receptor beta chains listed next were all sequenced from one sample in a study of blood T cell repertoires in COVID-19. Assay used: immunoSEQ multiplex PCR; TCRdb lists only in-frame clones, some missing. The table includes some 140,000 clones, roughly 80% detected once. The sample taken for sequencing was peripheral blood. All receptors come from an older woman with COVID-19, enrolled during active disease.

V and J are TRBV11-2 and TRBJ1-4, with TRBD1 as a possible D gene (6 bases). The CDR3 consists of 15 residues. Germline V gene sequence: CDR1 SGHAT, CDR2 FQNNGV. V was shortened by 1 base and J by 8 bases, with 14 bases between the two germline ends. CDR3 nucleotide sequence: TGTGCCAGCAGCTTAGGAGGGGGGGCTCGGGAAAAACTGTTTTTT. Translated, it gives CASSLGGGAREKLFF.

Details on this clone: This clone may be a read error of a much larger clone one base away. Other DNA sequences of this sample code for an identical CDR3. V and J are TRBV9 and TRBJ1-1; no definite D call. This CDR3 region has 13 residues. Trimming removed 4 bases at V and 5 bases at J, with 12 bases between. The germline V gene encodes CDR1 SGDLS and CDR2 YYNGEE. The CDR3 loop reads CASSPPLGTEAFF. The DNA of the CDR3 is TGTGCCAGCAGCCCCCCTCTCGGGACTGAAGCTTTCTTT.

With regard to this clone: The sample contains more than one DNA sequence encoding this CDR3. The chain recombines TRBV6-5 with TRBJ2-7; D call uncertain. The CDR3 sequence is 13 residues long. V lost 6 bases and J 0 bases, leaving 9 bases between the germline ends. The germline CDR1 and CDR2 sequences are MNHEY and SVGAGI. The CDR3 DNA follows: TGTGCCAGCAGAGTACAGAGCTCCTACGAGCAGTACTTC. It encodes CASRVQSSYEQYF.

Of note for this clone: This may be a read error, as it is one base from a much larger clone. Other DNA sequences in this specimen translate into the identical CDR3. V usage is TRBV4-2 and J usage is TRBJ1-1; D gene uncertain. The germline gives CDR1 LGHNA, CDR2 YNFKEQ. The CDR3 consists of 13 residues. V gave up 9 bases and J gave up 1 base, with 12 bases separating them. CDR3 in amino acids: CASSFPWNTEAFF. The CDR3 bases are TGTGCCAGTAGCTTCCCGTGGAACACTGAAGCTTTCTTT.

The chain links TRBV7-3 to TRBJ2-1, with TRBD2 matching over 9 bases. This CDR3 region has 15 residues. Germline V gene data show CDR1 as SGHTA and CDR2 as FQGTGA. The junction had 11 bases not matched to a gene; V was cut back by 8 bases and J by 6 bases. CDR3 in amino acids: CASARLAVAGNEQFF. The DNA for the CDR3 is TGTGCCAGCGCCCGACTAGCGGTTGCGGGCAATGAGCAGTTCTTC. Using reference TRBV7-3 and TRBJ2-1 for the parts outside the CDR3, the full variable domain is GAGVSQTPSNKVTEKGKYVELRCDPISGHTALYWYRQSLGQGPEFLIYFQGTGAADDSGLPNDRFFAVRPEGSVSTLKIQRTERGDSAVYLCASARLAVAGNEQFFGPGTRLTVL.

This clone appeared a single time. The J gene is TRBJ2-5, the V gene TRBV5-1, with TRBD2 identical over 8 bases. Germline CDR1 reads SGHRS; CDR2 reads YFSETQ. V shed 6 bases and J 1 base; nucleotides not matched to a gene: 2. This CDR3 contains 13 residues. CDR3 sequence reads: CASTAGVQETQYF. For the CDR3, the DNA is TGCGCCAGCACAGCGGGAGTCCAAGAGACCCAGTACTTC.

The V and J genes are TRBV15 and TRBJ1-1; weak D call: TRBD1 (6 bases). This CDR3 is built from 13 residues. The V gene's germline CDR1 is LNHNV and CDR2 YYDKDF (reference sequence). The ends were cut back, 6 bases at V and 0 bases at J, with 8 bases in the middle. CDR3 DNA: TGTGCCACCAGAGGACAGTTGAACACTGAAGCTTTCTTT. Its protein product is CATRGQLNTEAFF.

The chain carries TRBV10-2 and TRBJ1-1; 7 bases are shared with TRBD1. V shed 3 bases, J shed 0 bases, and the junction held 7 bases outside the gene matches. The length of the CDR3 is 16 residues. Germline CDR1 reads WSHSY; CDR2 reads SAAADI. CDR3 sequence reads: CASSDQRQGLNTEAFF. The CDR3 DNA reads TGCGCCAGCAGTGACCAAAGACAGGGTTTGAACACTGAAGCTTTCTTT.

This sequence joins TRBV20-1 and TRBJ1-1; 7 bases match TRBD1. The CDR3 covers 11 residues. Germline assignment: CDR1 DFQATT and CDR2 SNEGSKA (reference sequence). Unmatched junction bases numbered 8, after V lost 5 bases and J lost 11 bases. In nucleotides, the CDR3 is TGCAGTGCTGGGACAGCCACCTGGGCTTTCTTT. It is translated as CSAGTATWAFF.

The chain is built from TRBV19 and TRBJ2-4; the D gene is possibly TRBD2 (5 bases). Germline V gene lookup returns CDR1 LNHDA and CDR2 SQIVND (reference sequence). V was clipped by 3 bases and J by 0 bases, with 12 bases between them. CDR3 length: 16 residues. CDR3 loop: CASSIGGLRAKNIQYF. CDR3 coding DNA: TGTGCCAGTAGTATCGGAGGTCTGAGAGCCAAAAACATTCAGTACTTC.

The CDR3 DNA reads TGCAGCGTTGAGGGGCGGGGTAACTATGGCTACACCTTC. It translates to CSVEGRGNYGYTF. The chain links TRBV29-1 to TRBJ1-2, with D tentatively TRBD1 (5 bases). V lost 3 bases to trimming and J lost 1 base, with 9 bases between them. The CDR3 runs to 13 residues. Germline CDR1 reads SQVTM; CDR2 reads ANQGSEA. Looking up the rest from reference TRBV29-1 and TRBJ1-2 gives the full variable domain: SAVISQKPSRDICQRGTSLTIQCQVDSQVTMMFWYRQQPGQSLTLIATANQGSEATYESGFVIDKFPISRPNLTFSTLTVSNMSPEDSSIYLCSVEGRGNYGYTFGSGTRLTVV.